The sequence of this T cell receptor (beta chain) was determined in a study of cytomegalovirus exposure and HLA in healthy donors. Remarks on this clone: As yet, its antigen is unknown.

Study-level points and caveats: Specific recognition of CMV antigens was confirmed in vitro for a few chains (all CMV-associated). Common viral pathogens were later found to be apparently linked to several of the most significant clusters. As immune exposure information, only CMV serostatus was available.

V gave up 5 bases and J gave up 5 bases, with 18 bases separating them. Germline CDR1 MRHNA, CDR2 SNTAGT. The CDR3 is 16 amino acids. PCR primers comprised 60 Vbeta and 13 Jbeta primers. TCRdb's copy holds only in-frame clones and misses some; the assay was immunoSEQ multiplex PCR. Found here are 55,000 to 70,000 clones, 74% of them singletons; the top ten hold approximately 12%. Material: PBMCs. The chain joins TRBV6-4 to TRBJ2-2, with D possibly being TRBD2 (6 bases). The sequence was collected from a woman between 55 and 75 years old in good health and CMV-seropositive. CDR3 nucleotide sequence: TGTGCCAGCAGTCCCGTGGGGGGAATTGTTACCGGGGAGCTGTTTTTT. Translated: CASSPVGGIVTGELFF.